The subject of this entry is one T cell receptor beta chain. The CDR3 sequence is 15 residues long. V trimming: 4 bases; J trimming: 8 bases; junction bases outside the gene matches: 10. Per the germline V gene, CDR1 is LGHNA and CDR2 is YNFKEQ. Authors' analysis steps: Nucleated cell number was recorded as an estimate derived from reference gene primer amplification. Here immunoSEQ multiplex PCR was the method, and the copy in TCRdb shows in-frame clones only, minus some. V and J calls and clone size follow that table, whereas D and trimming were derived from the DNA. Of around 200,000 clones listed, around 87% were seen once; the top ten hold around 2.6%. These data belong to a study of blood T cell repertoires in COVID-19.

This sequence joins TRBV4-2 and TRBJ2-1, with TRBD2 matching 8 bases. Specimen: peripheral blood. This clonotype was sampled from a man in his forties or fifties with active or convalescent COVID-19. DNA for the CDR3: TGTGCCAGCAGCCTCGAGCGGGGGCGATTGGATGAGCAGTTCTTC. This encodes CASSLERGRLDEQFF.